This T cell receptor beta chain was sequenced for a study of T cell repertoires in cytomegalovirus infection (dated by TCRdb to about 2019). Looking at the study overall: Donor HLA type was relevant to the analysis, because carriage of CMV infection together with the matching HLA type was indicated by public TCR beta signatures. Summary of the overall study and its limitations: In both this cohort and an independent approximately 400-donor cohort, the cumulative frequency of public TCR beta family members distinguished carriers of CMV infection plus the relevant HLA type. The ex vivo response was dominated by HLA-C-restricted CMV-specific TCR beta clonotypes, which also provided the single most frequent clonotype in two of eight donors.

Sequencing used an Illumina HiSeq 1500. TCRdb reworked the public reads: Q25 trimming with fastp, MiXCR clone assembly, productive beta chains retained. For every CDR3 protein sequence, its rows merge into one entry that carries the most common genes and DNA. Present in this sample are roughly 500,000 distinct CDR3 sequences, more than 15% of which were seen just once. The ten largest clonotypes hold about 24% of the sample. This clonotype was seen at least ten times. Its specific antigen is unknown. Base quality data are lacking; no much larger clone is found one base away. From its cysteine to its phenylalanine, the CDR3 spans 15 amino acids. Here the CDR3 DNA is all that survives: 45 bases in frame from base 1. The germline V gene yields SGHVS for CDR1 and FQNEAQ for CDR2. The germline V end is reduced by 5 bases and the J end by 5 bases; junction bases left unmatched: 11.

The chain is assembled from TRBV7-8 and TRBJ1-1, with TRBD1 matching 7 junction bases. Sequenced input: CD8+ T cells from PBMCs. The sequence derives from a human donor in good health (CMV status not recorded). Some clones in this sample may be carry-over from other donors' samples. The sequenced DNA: TGTGCCAGCAGCCCCATACGGACAGGCGAGACTGAAGCTTTCTTT. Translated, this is CASSPIRTGETEAFF.